Shown below are 2 T cell receptor beta chains from a single sample sequenced in a study of T cells after yellow fever vaccination. TCRdb reprocessed the 5' RACE reads with MiXCR, giving one entry per CDR3 protein. Seen here are about 130,000 distinct CDR3 sequences, 5% to 8% observed once, and the top ten hold approximately 0.64%. The input for sequencing was CD4+ T cells sorted from PBMCs, taken 10 days after the yellow fever booster vaccination. The source of these receptors is a man in his thirties or forties who received the YFV17D yellow fever vaccine.

This clonotype was observed many times. The rearrangement joins TRBV6-2 or TRBV6-3 to TRBJ2-1; D is uncertain. Between the trimmed V and J ends, which lost 4 bases and 4 bases, there was a span of 2 bases. CDR1 is MNHEY and CDR2 is SVGEGT in the germline V gene. The CDR3 extends over 11 amino acids. The CDR3 region is CASSWYNEQFF. The CDR3 coding sequence is TGTGCCAGCAGTTGGTACAATGAGCAGTTCTTC.

This clonotype was observed many times. The chain uses TRBV6-5 and TRBJ2-3, with D maybe TRBD1 (6 bases). Germline V gene sequence: CDR1 MNHEY, CDR2 SVGAGI. The CDR3 runs to 14 residues. Trimming stripped 0 bases from V and 6 bases from J, with 10 bases between. This chain's CDR3 is CASSYSQGSDTQYF. In DNA form, the CDR3 reads TGTGCCAGCAGTTACTCGCAGGGGTCGGATACGCAGTATTTT.